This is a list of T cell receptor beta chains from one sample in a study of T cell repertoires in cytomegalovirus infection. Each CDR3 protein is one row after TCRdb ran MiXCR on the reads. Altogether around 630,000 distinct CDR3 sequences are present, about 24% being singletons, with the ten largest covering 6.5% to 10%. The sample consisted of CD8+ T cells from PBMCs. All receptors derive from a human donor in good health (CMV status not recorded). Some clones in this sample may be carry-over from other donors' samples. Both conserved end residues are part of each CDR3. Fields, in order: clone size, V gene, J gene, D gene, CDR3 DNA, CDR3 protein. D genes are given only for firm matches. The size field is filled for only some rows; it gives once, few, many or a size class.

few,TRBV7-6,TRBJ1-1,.,TGTGCCAGCAGCTCTCCGGGGCTCACTGAAGCTTTCTTT,CASSSPGLTEAFF
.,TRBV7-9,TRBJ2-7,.,TGTGCCAGCAGCAATAGAGGCGACGGCTACTACGAGCAGTACTTC,CASSNRGDGYYEQYF
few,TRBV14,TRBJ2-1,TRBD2,TGTGCCAGCAGCCAACTAACTAGCGGGGGGGAAAATGAGCAGTTCTTC,CASSQLTSGGENEQFF
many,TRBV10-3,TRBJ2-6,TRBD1,TGTGCCATCAGTGGTCCGCCGACAGGGGACCTAAACTCTGGGGCCAACGTCCTGACTTTC,CAISGPPTGDLNSGANVLTF
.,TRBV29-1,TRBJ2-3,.,TGCAGCGTTGGGATCACAGATACGCAGTATTTT,CSVGITDTQYF
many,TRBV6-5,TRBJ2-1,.,TGTGCCAGCAGTTCCGACGGCCGGACCTACAATGAGCAGTTCTTC,CASSSDGRTYNEQFF
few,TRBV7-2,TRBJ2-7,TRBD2,TGTGCCAGCAGCTTGATGACTAGCGGGGGCGACCACGAGCAGTACTTC,CASSLMTSGGDHEQYF
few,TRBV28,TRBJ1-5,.,TGTGCCAGCAGACGCAGGGTTTCGGGCAATCAGCCCCAGCATTTT,CASRRRVSGNQPQHF
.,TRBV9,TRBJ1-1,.,TGTGCCAGCAGCGTAGACCGGAACACTGAAGCTTTCTTT,CASSVDRNTEAFF
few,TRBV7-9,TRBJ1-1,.,TGTGCCAGCAGCTCCCGGGGCTCTGAAGCTTTCTTT,CASSSRGSEAFF
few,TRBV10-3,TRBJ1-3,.,TGTGCCATCAGTGAGTCGACAGGTGGAAACACCATATATTTT,CAISESTGGNTIYF
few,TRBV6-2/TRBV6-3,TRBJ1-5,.,TGTGCCAGCAGTTACGGGCAGGCTCTACGCAATCAGCCCCAGCATTTT,CASSYGQALRNQPQHF
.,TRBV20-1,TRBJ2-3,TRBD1,TGCAGTGCTAGAGATCGGGGACAGGCGGAGGATACGCAGTATTTT,CSARDRGQAEDTQYF
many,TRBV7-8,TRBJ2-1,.,TGTGCCAGCAGCTTAGCCCAGAAACGCGATGAGCAGTTCTTC,CASSLAQKRDEQFF
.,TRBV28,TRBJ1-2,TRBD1,TGTGCCAGCAGTTCTAAGGACAGGGGCCGGGGCTACACCTTC,CASSSKDRGRGYTF
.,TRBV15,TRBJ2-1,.,TGTGCCACCAGCAGAGGCTTGTTAGACAATGAGCAGTTCTTC,CATSRGLLDNEQFF
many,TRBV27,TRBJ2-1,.,TGTGCCAGCAGCTTACAGCTGGGGGATGAGCAGTTCTTC,CASSLQLGDEQFF
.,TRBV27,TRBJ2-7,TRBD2,TGTGCCAGCAAGGTTCTGGCGGGGGGGCCCTCCTACGAGCAGTACTTC,CASKVLAGGPSYEQYF
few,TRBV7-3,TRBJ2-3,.,TGTGCCAGCAGCTTAAATTCAGGGGATACGCAGTATTTT,CASSLNSGDTQYF
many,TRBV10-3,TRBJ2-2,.,TGTGCCGTTCCGGGGACCCCAGGGTTGAACACCGGGGAGCTGTTTTTT,CAVPGTPGLNTGELFF
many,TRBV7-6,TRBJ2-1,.,TGTGCCAGCAGCCCCCTTACGCCAGGAAATGAGCAGTTCTTC,CASSPLTPGNEQFF
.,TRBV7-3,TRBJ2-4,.,TGTGCCAGCAGCCTCGGGTCAGCCAAAAACATTCAGTACTTC,CASSLGSAKNIQYF
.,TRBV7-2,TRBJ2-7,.,TGTGCCAGCAGCTTAGACTGGGGGAAGAGAAGGTACGAGCAGTACTTC,CASSLDWGKRRYEQYF
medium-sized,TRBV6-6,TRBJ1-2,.,TGTGCCAGCAGTCCTCCTGGGTACTATGGCTACACCTTC,CASSPPGYYGYTF
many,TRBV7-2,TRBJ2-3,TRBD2,TGTGCCAGCAGCTTACCGGGGGGTAGCGGGGGGGGGTTCACAGATACGCAGTATTTT,CASSLPGGSGGGFTDTQYF
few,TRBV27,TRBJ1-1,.,TGTGCCAGCAGAGCAGGGGTTACGAACACTGAAGCTTTCTTT,CASRAGVTNTEAFF
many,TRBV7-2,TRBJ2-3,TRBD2,TGTGCCAGCAGCTTGCCGAGACTAGCGGGGGAGGCAGATACGCAGTATTTT,CASSLPRLAGEADTQYF
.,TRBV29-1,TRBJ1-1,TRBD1,TGCAGCGTTGTAGTAATCGGACAGGGGAGCCCTCAAGAAGCTTTCTTT,CSVVVIGQGSPQEAFF
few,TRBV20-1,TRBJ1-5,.,TGCAGTGCTAGTTTCAGGGGAGGAGAGAGCAATCAGCCCCAGCATTTT,CSASFRGGESNQPQHF
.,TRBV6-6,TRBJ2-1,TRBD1,TGTGCCAGCAGGTACTCTAATCCGGGACAGACTACTCTCAATGAGCAGTTCTTC,CASRYSNPGQTTLNEQFF